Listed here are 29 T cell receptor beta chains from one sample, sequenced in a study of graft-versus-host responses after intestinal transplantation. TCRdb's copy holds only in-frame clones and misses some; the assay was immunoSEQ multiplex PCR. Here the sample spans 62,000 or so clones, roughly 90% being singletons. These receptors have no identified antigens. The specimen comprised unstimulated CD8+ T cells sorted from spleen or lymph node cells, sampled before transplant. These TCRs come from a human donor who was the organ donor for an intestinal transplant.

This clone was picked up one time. The chain's CDR3 is CASSMSRSHYNEQFF. DNA for the CDR3: TGTGCCAGTAGTATGAGTCGGAGTCACTACAATGAGCAGTTCTTC. The genes are TRBV19 and TRBJ2-1; D gene unclear. V lost 3 bases, J lost 3 bases, and 12 bases lay in between. Germline V gene data show CDR1 as LNHDA and CDR2 as SQIVND (reference sequence). This CDR3 region has 15 residues.

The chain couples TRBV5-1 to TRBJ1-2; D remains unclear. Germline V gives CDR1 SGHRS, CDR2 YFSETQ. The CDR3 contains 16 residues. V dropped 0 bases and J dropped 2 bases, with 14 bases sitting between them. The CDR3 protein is CASSLAATRQNYGYTF. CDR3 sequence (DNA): TGCGCCAGCAGCTTGGCCGCGACAAGGCAGAACTATGGCTACACCTTC.

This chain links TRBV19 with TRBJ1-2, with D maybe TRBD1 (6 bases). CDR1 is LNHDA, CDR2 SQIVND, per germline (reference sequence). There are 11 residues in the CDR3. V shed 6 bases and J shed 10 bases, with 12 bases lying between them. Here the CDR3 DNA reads TGTGCCAGTAGGACAGGCGCTGTCTACACCTTC. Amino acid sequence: CASRTGAVYTF.

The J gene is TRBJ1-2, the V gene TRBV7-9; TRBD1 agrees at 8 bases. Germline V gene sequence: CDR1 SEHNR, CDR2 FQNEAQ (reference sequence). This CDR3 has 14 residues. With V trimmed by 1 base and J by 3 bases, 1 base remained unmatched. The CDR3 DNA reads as TGTGCCAGCAGCTTAGAACAGGGGGACTATGGCTACACCTTC. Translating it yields CASSLEQGDYGYTF.

In DNA, the CDR3 is TGTGCCTGGAGTAGGCGGTCAGAAACTAACACTGAAGCTTTCTTT. Translating gives CAWSRRSETNTEAFF. This chain joins TRBV30 and TRBJ1-1; D unresolved. With 2 bases removed from V and 2 bases from J, the gap between germline ends came to 15 bases. The CDR3 loop spans 15 amino acids. Germline-derived CDR1 and CDR2 are GTSNPN and SVGIG (reference sequence).

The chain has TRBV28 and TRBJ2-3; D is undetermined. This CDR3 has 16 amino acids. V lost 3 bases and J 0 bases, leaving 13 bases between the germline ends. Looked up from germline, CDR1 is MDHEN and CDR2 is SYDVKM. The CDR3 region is CASSFQALFSTDTQYF. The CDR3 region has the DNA TGTGCCAGCAGTTTTCAGGCTCTCTTTAGCACAGATACGCAGTATTTT.

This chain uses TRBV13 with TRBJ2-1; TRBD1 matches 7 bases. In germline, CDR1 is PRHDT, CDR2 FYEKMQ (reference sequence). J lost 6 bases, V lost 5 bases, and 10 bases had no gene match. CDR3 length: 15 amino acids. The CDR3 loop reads CASSHPSHRGNEQFF. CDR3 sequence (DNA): TGTGCCAGCAGCCACCCTAGCCACAGGGGCAATGAGCAGTTCTTC. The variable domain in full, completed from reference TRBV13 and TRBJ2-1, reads AAGVIQSPRHLIKEKRETATLKCYPIPRHDTVYWYQQGPGQDPQFLISFYEKMQSDKGSIPDRFSAQQFSDYHSELNMSSLELGDSALYFCASSHPSHRGNEQFFGPGTRLTVL.

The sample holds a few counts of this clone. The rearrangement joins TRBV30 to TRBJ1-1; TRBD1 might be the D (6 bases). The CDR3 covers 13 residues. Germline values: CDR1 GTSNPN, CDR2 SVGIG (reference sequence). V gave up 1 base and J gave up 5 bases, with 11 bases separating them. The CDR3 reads CAWSEAGATEAFF. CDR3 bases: TGTGCCTGGAGTGAAGCAGGGGCGACTGAAGCTTTCTTT.

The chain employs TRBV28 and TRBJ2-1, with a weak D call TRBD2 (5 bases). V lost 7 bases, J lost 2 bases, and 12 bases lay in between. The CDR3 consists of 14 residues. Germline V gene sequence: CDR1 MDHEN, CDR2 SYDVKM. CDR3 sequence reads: CASNLDSAYNEQFF. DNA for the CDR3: TGTGCCAGCAACCTCGATAGCGCCTACAATGAGCAGTTCTTC.

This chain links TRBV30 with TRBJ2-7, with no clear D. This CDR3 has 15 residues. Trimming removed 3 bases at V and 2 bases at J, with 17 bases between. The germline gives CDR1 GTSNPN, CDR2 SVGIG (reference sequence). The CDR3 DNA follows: TGTGCCTGGAGCCCTAAAGGCGGTTCGACCTACGAGCAGTACTTC. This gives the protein CAWSPKGGSTYEQYF.

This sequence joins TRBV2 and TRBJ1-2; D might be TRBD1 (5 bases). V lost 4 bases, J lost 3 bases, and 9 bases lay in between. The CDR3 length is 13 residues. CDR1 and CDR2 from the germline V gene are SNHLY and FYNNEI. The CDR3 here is CASSGLTDYGYTF. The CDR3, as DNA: TGTGCCAGCAGTGGGTTGACAGACTATGGCTACACCTTC.

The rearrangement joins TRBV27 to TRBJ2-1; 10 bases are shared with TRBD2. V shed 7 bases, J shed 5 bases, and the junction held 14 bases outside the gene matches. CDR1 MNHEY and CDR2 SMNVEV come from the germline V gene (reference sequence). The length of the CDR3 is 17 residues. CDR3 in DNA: TGTGCCAGCACCCCGTCGTTTTCTAGCGGGGGTAACAATGAGCAGTTCTTC. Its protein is CASTPSFSSGGNNEQFF.

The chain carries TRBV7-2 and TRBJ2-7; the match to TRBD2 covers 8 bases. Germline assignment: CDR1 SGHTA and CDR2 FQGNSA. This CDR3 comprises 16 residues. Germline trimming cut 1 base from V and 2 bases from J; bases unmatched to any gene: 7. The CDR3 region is CASSLEPSGSTYEQYF. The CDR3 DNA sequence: TGTGCCAGCAGCTTAGAACCAAGCGGGAGCACCTACGAGCAGTACTTC.

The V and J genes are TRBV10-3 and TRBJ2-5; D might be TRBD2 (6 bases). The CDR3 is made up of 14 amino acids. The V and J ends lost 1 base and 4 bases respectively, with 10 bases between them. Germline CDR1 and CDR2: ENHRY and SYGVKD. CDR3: CAISELWRGETQYF. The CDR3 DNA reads TGTGCCATCAGTGAGTTGTGGAGGGGAGAGACCCAGTACTTC.

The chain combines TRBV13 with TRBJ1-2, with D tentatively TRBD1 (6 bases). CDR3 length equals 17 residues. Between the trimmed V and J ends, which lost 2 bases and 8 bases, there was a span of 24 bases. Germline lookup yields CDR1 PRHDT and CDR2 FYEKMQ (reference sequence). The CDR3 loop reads CASSLRSGTPLLGGYTF. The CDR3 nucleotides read TGTGCCAGCAGCTTACGTTCCGGGACACCCCTTCTGGGGGGCTACACCTTC. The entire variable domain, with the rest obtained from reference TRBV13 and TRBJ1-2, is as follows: AAGVIQSPRHLIKEKRETATLKCYPIPRHDTVYWYQQGPGQDPQFLISFYEKMQSDKGSIPDRFSAQQFSDYHSELNMSSLELGDSALYFCASSLRSGTPLLGGYTFGSGTRLTVV.

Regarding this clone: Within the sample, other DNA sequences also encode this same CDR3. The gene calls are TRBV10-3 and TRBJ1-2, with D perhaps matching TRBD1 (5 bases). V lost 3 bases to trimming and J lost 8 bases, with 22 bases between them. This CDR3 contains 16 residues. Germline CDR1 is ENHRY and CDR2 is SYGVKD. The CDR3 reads CAISDIDVGGRYGYTF. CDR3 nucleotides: TGTGCCATCAGTGACATCGACGTGGGGGGGAGGTACGGCTACACCTTC.

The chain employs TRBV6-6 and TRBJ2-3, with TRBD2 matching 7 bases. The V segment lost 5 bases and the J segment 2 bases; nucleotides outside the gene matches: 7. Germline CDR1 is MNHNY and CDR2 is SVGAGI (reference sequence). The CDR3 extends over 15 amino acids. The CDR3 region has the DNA TGTGCCAGCAGTAGGTACCTAGCGGCCACAGATACGCAGTATTTT. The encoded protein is CASSRYLAATDTQYF.

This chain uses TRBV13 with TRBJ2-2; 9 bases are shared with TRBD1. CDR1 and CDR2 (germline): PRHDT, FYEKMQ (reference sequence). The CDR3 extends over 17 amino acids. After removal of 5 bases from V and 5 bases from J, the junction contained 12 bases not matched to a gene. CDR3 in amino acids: CASSRLTGGLRTGELFF. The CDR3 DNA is TGTGCCAGCAGCCGACTGACAGGGGGATTAAGAACCGGGGAGCTGTTTTTT.

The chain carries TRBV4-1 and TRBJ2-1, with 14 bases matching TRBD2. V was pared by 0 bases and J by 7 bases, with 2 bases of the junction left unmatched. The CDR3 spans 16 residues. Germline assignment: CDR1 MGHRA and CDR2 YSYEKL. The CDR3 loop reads CASSQEGLAGVNEQFF. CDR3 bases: TGCGCCAGCAGCCAAGAGGGACTAGCGGGAGTGAATGAGCAGTTCTTC.

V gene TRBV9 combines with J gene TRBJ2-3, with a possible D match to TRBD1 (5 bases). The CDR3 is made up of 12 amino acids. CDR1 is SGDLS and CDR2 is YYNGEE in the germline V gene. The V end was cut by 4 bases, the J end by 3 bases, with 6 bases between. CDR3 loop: CASSRGTDTQYF. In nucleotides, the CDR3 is TGTGCCAGCAGCAGGGGTACAGATACGCAGTATTTT. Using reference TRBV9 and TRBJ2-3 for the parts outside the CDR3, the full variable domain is DSGVTQTPKHLITATGQRVTLRCSPRSGDLSVYWYQQSLDQGLQFLIQYYNGEERAKGNILERFSAQQFPDLHSELNLSSLELGDSALYFCASSRGTDTQYFGPGTRLTVL.

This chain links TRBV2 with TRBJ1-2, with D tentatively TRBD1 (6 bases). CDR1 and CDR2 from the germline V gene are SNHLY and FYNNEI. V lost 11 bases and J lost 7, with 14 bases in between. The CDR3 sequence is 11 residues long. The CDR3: CAGKQGSGYTF. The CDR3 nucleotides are TGTGCCGGAAAACAGGGAAGTGGCTACACCTTC.

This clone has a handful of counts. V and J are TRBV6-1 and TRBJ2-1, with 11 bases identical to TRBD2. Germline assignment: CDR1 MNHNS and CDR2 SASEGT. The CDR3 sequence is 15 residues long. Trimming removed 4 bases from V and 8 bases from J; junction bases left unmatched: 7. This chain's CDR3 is CASSVTSGSIDEQFF. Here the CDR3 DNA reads TGTGCCAGCAGTGTCACTAGCGGGAGTATAGATGAGCAGTTCTTC.

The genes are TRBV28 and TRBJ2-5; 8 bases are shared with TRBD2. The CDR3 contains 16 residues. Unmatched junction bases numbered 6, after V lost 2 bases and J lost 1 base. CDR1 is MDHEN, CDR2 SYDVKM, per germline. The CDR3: CASSLILAGTQETQYF. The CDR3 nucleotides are TGTGCCAGCAGTTTAATCTTAGCGGGGACCCAAGAGACCCAGTACTTC. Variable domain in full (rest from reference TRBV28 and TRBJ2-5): DVKVTQSSRYLVKRTGEKVFLECVQDMDHENMFWYRQDPGLGLRLIYFSYDVKMKEKGDIPEGYSVSREKKERFSLILESASTNQTSMYLCASSLILAGTQETQYFGPGTRLLVL.

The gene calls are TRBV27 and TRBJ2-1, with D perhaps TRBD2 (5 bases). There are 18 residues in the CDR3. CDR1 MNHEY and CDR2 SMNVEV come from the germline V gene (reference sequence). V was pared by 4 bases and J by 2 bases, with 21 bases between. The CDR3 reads CASSSHRRAWRTYNEQFF. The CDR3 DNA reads TGTGCCAGCAGTTCCCACCGAAGAGCGTGGAGGACCTACAATGAGCAGTTCTTC.

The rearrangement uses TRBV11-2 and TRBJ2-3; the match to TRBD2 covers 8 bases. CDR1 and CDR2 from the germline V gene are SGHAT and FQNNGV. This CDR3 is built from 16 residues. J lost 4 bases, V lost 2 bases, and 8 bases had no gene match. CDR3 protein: CASSLTPSGLPDTQYF. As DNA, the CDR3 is TGTGCCAGCAGCTTAACGCCTAGCGGGTTGCCAGATACGCAGTATTTT.

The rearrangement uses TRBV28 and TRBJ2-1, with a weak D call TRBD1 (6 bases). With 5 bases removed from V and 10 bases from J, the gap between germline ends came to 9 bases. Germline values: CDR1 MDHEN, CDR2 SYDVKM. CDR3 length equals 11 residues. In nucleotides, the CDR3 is TGTGCCAGCAGTCCGGGGACAGAGCAGTTCTTC. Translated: CASSPGTEQFF.

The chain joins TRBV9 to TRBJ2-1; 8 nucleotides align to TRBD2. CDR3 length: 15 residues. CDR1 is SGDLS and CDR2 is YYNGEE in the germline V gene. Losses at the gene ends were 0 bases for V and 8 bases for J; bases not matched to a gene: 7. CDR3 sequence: CASSVGPGRGDEQFF. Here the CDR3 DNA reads TGTGCCAGCAGCGTAGGTCCCGGGAGGGGCGATGAGCAGTTCTTC.

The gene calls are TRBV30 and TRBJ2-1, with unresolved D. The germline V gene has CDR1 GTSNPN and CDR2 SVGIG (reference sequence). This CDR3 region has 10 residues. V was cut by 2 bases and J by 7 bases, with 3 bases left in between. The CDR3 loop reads CAWSLNEQFF. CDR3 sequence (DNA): TGTGCCTGGAGTCTTAATGAGCAGTTCTTC.

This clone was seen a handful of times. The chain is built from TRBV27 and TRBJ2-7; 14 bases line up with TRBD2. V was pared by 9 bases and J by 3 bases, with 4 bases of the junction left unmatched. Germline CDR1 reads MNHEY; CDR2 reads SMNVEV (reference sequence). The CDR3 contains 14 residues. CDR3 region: CASGTSGRVYEQYF. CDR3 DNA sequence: TGTGCCAGTGGGACTAGCGGGAGAGTCTACGAGCAGTACTTC.